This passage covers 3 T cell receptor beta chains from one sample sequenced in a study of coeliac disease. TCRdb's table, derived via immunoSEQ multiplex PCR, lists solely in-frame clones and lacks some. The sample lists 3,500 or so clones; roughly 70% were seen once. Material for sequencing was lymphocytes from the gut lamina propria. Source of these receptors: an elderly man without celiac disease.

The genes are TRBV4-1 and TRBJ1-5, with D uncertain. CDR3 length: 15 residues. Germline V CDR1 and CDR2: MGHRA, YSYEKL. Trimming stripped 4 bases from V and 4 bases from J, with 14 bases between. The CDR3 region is CASSPAEARNQPQHF. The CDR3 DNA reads TGCGCCAGCAGCCCGGCCGAGGCTCGTAATCAGCCCCAGCATTTT.

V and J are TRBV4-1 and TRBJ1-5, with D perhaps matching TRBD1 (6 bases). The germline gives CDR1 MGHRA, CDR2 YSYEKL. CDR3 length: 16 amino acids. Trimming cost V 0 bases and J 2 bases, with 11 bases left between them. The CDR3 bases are TGCGCCAGCAGCCAAGAACCGGGACAAGGCAATCAGCCCCAGCATTTT. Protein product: CASSQEPGQGNQPQHF.

The CDR3 loop is CASSVGGREGEAFF. For the CDR3, the DNA is TGTGCCAGCAGCGTAGGGGGGCGGGAGGGTGAAGCTTTCTTT. The chain is built from TRBV9 and TRBJ1-1, with a tentative D call TRBD1 (6 bases). Trimming removed 0 bases at V and 7 bases at J, with 13 bases between. In germline, CDR1 is SGDLS, CDR2 YYNGEE. The CDR3 is made up of 14 amino acids.